The rows below give T cell receptor beta chains drawn from one sample of a study of blood T cell repertoires in COVID-19. Measured with immunoSEQ multiplex PCR; TCRdb has only the in-frame clones, and not every one. This table has approximately 300,000 clones, 75% to 90% appearing once. The sequenced sample was PBMCs or T cells enriched from blood (not recorded which). The receptor set was obtained from a woman in her 30s who had been exposed to COVID-19. The CDR3 runs from the conserved cysteine through the conserved F or W. The order of the fields is clone size, V gene, J gene, D gene, CDR3 protein, CDR3 DNA. D genes are given only for firm matches. Clone size is not always given. Where it is, it says once, few, many or a class for expanded clones.

NA	TRBV5-1	TRBJ1-1	TRBD1	CASSYGQGSTEAFF	TGCGCCAGCAGCTACGGACAGGGCTCGACTGAAGCTTTCTTT
NA	TRBV19	TRBJ2-6	NA	CASSSRDSGANVLTF	TGTGCCAGTAGTTCCAGGGACTCTGGGGCCAACGTCCTGACTTTC
NA	TRBV7-3	TRBJ2-7	NA	CASSPGFGSGEQYF	TGTGCCAGCAGCCCGGGTTTTGGTTCCGGGGAGCAGTACTTC
once	TRBV5-4	TRBJ2-5	TRBD2	CASSTRTSGSEETQYF	TGTGCCAGCAGCACCCGGACTAGCGGGAGCGAAGAGACCCAGTACTTC
NA	TRBV12-3/TRBV12-4	TRBJ1-3	NA	CASSLNWGNTIYF	TGTGCCAGCAGTTTAAACTGGGGAAACACCATATATTTT
NA	TRBV30	TRBJ1-2	NA	CAWSGGNYGYTF	TGTGCCTGGAGTGGAGGGAACTATGGCTACACCTTC
NA	TRBV28	TRBJ1-1	NA	CASSPPQGWITEAFF	TGTGCCAGCAGTCCACCCCAGGGGTGGATCACTGAAGCTTTCTTT
NA	TRBV9	TRBJ2-7	TRBD2	CASGRGSGLAGGIYEQYF	TGTGCCAGCGGAAGAGGCTCGGGACTAGCGGGAGGTATCTACGAGCAGTACTTC
NA	TRBV10-3	TRBJ1-1	TRBD1	CAIGTGNTEAFF	TGTGCCATTGGGACAGGGAACACTGAAGCTTTCTTT
once	TRBV9	TRBJ2-5	TRBD2	CASSVTTGGETQYF	TGTGCCAGCAGCGTCACTACGGGGGGGGAGACCCAGTACTTC
NA	TRBV5-1	TRBJ2-3	TRBD2	CASSLAVAGDTQYF	TGCGCCAGCAGCTTGGCTGTAGCGGGAGATACGCAGTATTTT
many	TRBV7-8	TRBJ1-5	TRBD1	CASSWRTGGGFSNQPQHF	TGTGCCAGCAGCTGGAGGACAGGGGGCGGTTTCAGCAATCAGCCCCAGCATTTT
NA	TRBV5-1	TRBJ1-1	NA	CASSLSGGTTEAFF	TGCGCCAGCAGCTTATCAGGCGGGACCACTGAAGCTTTCTTT
NA	TRBV10-3	TRBJ2-1	TRBD2	CAISNAVSAGPYNEQFF	TGTGCCATCAGTAATGCAGTGTCAGCGGGACCCTACAATGAGCAGTTCTTC
NA	TRBV18	TRBJ2-7	NA	CASSPGTAYEQYF	TGTGCCAGCTCACCAGGCACAGCCTACGAGCAGTACTTC
NA	TRBV5-1	TRBJ2-2	NA	CASSLADRRTGELFF	TGCGCCAGCAGCTTGGCCGACAGAAGGACCGGGGAGCTGTTTTTT
NA	TRBV5-1	TRBJ2-7	NA	CASTQTGTYEQYF	TGCGCCAGCACTCAGACCGGGACCTACGAGCAGTACTTC
NA	TRBV27	TRBJ1-6	TRBD1	CASSTIQGAYNSPLHF	TGTGCCAGCAGTACAATACAGGGGGCTTATAATTCACCCCTCCACTTT
NA	TRBV28	TRBJ1-3	TRBD1	CASSTHRGSGNTIYF	TGTGCCAGCAGTACCCACAGGGGCTCTGGAAACACCATATATTTT
NA	TRBV4-2	TRBJ1-3	NA	CASSPGLAGNTIYF	TGTGCCAGCAGCCCCGGGTTGGCCGGAAACACCATATATTTT
NA	TRBV19	TRBJ2-3	NA	CASSMVGTDTQYF	TGTGCCAGTAGTATGGTAGGCACAGATACGCAGTATTTT
NA	TRBV6-5	TRBJ1-5	NA	CASRKGFGQPQHF	TGTGCCAGCAGGAAGGGGTTTGGTCAGCCCCAGCATTTT
NA	TRBV7-2	TRBJ2-2	TRBD2	CASSLGLSGVGELFF	TGTGCCAGCAGCTTGGGACTATCCGGGGTCGGGGAGCTGTTTTTT
NA	TRBV10-3	TRBJ2-7	TRBD1	CAISGGTGDGVQYF	TGCGCCATCAGTGGGGGGACAGGGGACGGCGTGCAGTACTTC